These T cell receptor beta chains were read from a single sample in a study of OX40 agonist ivuxolimab in advanced cancers. Sequencing was performed with immunoSEQ multiplex PCR; in TCRdb, only in-frame clones are kept and a portion is missing. This sample carries 67,000 or so clones, 88% of them seen once, and the ten largest clones take under 1.1%. Sequenced material: CD4+ or CD8+ T cells sorted from blood, taken in a trial of the OX40 agonist ivuxolimab. These receptors came from an adult with an advanced solid tumor such as melanoma, head and neck, liver or kidney cancer. The CDR3 runs from the conserved cysteine through the conserved F or W. Each record gives: CDR3 DNA, CDR3 protein, clone size, D gene, V gene, J gene. D genes are given only for firm matches. Clone size, where shown, is once, few, many, or a class for clones that have expanded.

cdr3_nt: TGTGCCAGCAGCCTATCCCACGGGGGAAACACCATATATTTT; cdr3_aa: CASSLSHGGNTIYF; clone_size: NA; d_call: NA; v_call: TRBV7-2; j_call: TRBJ1-3
cdr3_nt: TGTGCCAGCAGTGAACAGGGGGGGTTCGTGAACACTGAAGCTTTCTTT; cdr3_aa: CASSEQGGFVNTEAFF; clone_size: NA; d_call: TRBD1; v_call: TRBV6-1; j_call: TRBJ1-1
cdr3_nt: TGCAGCGTTGAAGAGGGGGGGGCGAACTATGGCTACACCTTC; cdr3_aa: CSVEEGGANYGYTF; clone_size: once; d_call: NA; v_call: TRBV29-1; j_call: TRBJ1-2
cdr3_nt: TGTGCCAGTACCGTTTTCTTTGGGCAGGGGAACACTGAAGCTTTCTTT; cdr3_aa: CASTVFFGQGNTEAFF; clone_size: NA; d_call: NA; v_call: TRBV19; j_call: TRBJ1-1
cdr3_nt: TGTGCCAGCAGTGACCAGACTAGCAATCAGCCCCAGCATTTT; cdr3_aa: CASSDQTSNQPQHF; clone_size: NA; d_call: NA; v_call: TRBV2; j_call: TRBJ1-5
cdr3_nt: TGTGCCAGCAGCTCGCTGATGAACACTGAAGCTTTCTTT; cdr3_aa: CASSSLMNTEAFF; clone_size: NA; d_call: NA; v_call: TRBV11-3; j_call: TRBJ1-1
cdr3_nt: TGTGCCAGCAGCGTAGGGGGCACAGATACGCAGTATTTT; cdr3_aa: CASSVGGTDTQYF; clone_size: NA; d_call: NA; v_call: TRBV9; j_call: TRBJ2-3
cdr3_nt: TGTGCCATCAGTGAGATCAGCTCCTACAATGAGCAGTTCTTC; cdr3_aa: CAISEISSYNEQFF; clone_size: NA; d_call: NA; v_call: TRBV10-3; j_call: TRBJ2-1
cdr3_nt: TGTGCCTGGAGGGACCCAGGGGCATACACCGGGGAGCTGTTTTTT; cdr3_aa: CAWRDPGAYTGELFF; clone_size: NA; d_call: NA; v_call: TRBV30; j_call: TRBJ2-2
cdr3_nt: TGCAGCGTTGACGGGGGGCCCTACAATGAGCAGTTCTTC; cdr3_aa: CSVDGGPYNEQFF; clone_size: NA; d_call: NA; v_call: TRBV29-1; j_call: TRBJ2-1
cdr3_nt: TGTGCCAGCAGTGGGGGGGCCAACGTCCTGACTTTC; cdr3_aa: CASSGGANVLTF; clone_size: NA; d_call: NA; v_call: TRBV11-3; j_call: TRBJ2-6
cdr3_nt: TGTGCCAGCAGCCCGATAACTAGCTCCTACGAGCAGTACTTC; cdr3_aa: CASSPITSSYEQYF; clone_size: NA; d_call: NA; v_call: TRBV7-6; j_call: TRBJ2-7
cdr3_nt: TGTGCCAGCAGTTTCTGGGGAGGAATAAACGAGCAGTACTTC; cdr3_aa: CASSFWGGINEQYF; clone_size: NA; d_call: NA; v_call: TRBV27; j_call: TRBJ2-7
cdr3_nt: TGTGCCAGCAGTTGGTTTCTCACAGATACGCAGTATTTT; cdr3_aa: CASSWFLTDTQYF; clone_size: NA; d_call: NA; v_call: TRBV9; j_call: TRBJ2-3
cdr3_nt: TGTGCCAGCTCACAGCTGGCCACTACCACTGAAGCTTTCTTT; cdr3_aa: CASSQLATTTEAFF; clone_size: NA; d_call: NA; v_call: TRBV18; j_call: TRBJ1-1
cdr3_nt: TGCGCCAGCAGCCTCAGAGGACAGGGGGCGTACGAAAAACTGTTTTTT; cdr3_aa: CASSLRGQGAYEKLFF; clone_size: NA; d_call: TRBD1; v_call: TRBV5-1; j_call: TRBJ1-4
cdr3_nt: TGTGCCAGCAGTTCGCGGGGGTCCAACAATGAGCAGTTCTTC; cdr3_aa: CASSSRGSNNEQFF; clone_size: NA; d_call: TRBD2; v_call: TRBV27; j_call: TRBJ2-1
cdr3_nt: TGCGCCAGCAGGTCGGGGGGCGCCAAAAACATTCAGTACTTC; cdr3_aa: CASRSGGAKNIQYF; clone_size: NA; d_call: NA; v_call: TRBV5-1; j_call: TRBJ2-4
cdr3_nt: TGTGCCAGCAGCTTCCGGACCTACGAGCAGTACTTC; cdr3_aa: CASSFRTYEQYF; clone_size: NA; d_call: NA; v_call: TRBV11-3; j_call: TRBJ2-7
cdr3_nt: TGTGCCAGCTCACCCGGGATTCAGACAGATACGCAGTATTTT; cdr3_aa: CASSPGIQTDTQYF; clone_size: few; d_call: NA; v_call: TRBV18; j_call: TRBJ2-3
cdr3_nt: TGTGCCAGCAGCTTAGTAGGGGCGGATGAGCAGTTCTTC; cdr3_aa: CASSLVGADEQFF; clone_size: NA; d_call: NA; v_call: TRBV7-9; j_call: TRBJ2-1
cdr3_nt: TGCAGTGCTAGGGACACCTACAACGACCCTTTC; cdr3_aa: CSARDTYNDPF; clone_size: NA; d_call: NA; v_call: TRBV20-1; j_call: TRBJ2-4
cdr3_nt: TGCGCCAGCAGCTTTTCGGGCGAGCAGTACTTC; cdr3_aa: CASSFSGEQYF; clone_size: NA; d_call: NA; v_call: TRBV5-1; j_call: TRBJ2-7
cdr3_nt: TGTGCCAGCAGGACCGGGACAGGGGCCCATATTAATGAAAAACTGTTTTTT; cdr3_aa: CASRTGTGAHINEKLFF; clone_size: NA; d_call: TRBD1; v_call: TRBV2; j_call: TRBJ1-4
cdr3_nt: TGCGCCAGCAGTTGGGAACCGGGACGAGAAAATGAAAAACTGTTTTTT; cdr3_aa: CASSWEPGRENEKLFF; clone_size: NA; d_call: NA; v_call: TRBV5-1; j_call: TRBJ1-4
cdr3_nt: TGTGCCAGTAGTATGAGAGATGAGCAGTTCTTC; cdr3_aa: CASSMRDEQFF; clone_size: NA; d_call: NA; v_call: TRBV19; j_call: TRBJ2-1
cdr3_nt: TGTGCCAGTAGTATAGCGGCTGACTATAATTCACCCCTCCACTTT; cdr3_aa: CASSIAADYNSPLHF; clone_size: NA; d_call: NA; v_call: TRBV19; j_call: TRBJ1-6
cdr3_nt: TGTGCCAGCAGCTCACAGGTCGGATCCTGGCGGGAGCTGTTTTTT; cdr3_aa: CASSSQVGSWRELFF; clone_size: NA; d_call: NA; v_call: TRBV5-5; j_call: TRBJ2-2
cdr3_nt: TGTGCCAGCAGCAAAGCGCTCGGGGACAGGTCTCGTGTTAGCTCTGGGGCCAACGTCCTGACTTTC; cdr3_aa: CASSKALGDRSRVSSGANVLTF; clone_size: NA; d_call: NA; v_call: TRBV21-1; j_call: TRBJ2-6
cdr3_nt: TGTGCCAGCAGTTTAGGGAGCTCGAGGTGGGAGCAGTACTTC; cdr3_aa: CASSLGSSRWEQYF; clone_size: once; d_call: NA; v_call: TRBV28; j_call: TRBJ2-7
cdr3_nt: TGTGCCAGCAGTGAATTGGGGATGAGCCAAGAGACCCAGTACTTC; cdr3_aa: CASSELGMSQETQYF; clone_size: NA; d_call: NA; v_call: TRBV6-1; j_call: TRBJ2-5
cdr3_nt: TGTGCCAGCAGCAATAACAGGGGGCGTCAGCCCCAGCATTTT; cdr3_aa: CASSNNRGRQPQHF; clone_size: NA; d_call: TRBD1; v_call: TRBV2; j_call: TRBJ1-5
cdr3_nt: TGTGCCAGCAGCTCGGGGGGGGGATTTCAGCCCCAGCATTTT; cdr3_aa: CASSSGGGFQPQHF; clone_size: few; d_call: NA; v_call: TRBV5-4; j_call: TRBJ1-5
cdr3_nt: TGTGCCAGCAGCTTAGTTGGCGGGGGTCACGGCTATGGCTACACCTTC; cdr3_aa: CASSLVGGGHGYGYTF; clone_size: NA; d_call: NA; v_call: TRBV11-2; j_call: TRBJ1-2
cdr3_nt: TGTGCCAGCAGCGTGGGGACGCACGCCCAAGAGACCCAGTACTTC; cdr3_aa: CASSVGTHAQETQYF; clone_size: once; d_call: NA; v_call: TRBV9; j_call: TRBJ2-5
cdr3_nt: TGTGCCAGCAGTGTTAGGAGGACAGGGGTAACTGAAGCTTTCTTT; cdr3_aa: CASSVRRTGVTEAFF; clone_size: NA; d_call: TRBD1; v_call: TRBV2; j_call: TRBJ1-1
cdr3_nt: TGTGCCAGCAGCCGTACTACAGTGGGGAGAGAGACCCAGTACTTC; cdr3_aa: CASSRTTVGRETQYF; clone_size: NA; d_call: NA; v_call: TRBV27; j_call: TRBJ2-5
cdr3_nt: TGTGCCAGCAGCTTCAGGGGGCAAGAGACCCAGTACTTC; cdr3_aa: CASSFRGQETQYF; clone_size: NA; d_call: TRBD1; v_call: TRBV5-4; j_call: TRBJ2-5
cdr3_nt: TGTGCCAGGCGGGGTTCGAGGGAAAAACTGTTTTTT; cdr3_aa: CARRGSREKLFF; clone_size: NA; d_call: NA; v_call: TRBV27; j_call: TRBJ1-4
cdr3_nt: TGCGCCAGCAGCATCACAGATACGCAGTATTTT; cdr3_aa: CASSITDTQYF; clone_size: NA; d_call: NA; v_call: TRBV5-1; j_call: TRBJ2-3
cdr3_nt: TGTGCCAGCAGCCCGCCCGGGTTCCCCCAAGAGACCCAGTACTTC; cdr3_aa: CASSPPGFPQETQYF; clone_size: few; d_call: NA; v_call: TRBV7-9; j_call: TRBJ2-5
cdr3_nt: TGTGCCAGTAGTACAAGACAGGGATCAAGAGGCTACACCTTC; cdr3_aa: CASSTRQGSRGYTF; clone_size: NA; d_call: TRBD1; v_call: TRBV19; j_call: TRBJ1-2
cdr3_nt: TGTGCCAGCAGTACGGGATTTAACACTGAAGCTTTCTTT; cdr3_aa: CASSTGFNTEAFF; clone_size: NA; d_call: NA; v_call: TRBV14; j_call: TRBJ1-1
cdr3_nt: TGTGCCACCAGCTCCACTCCTGGACGGTCCTATGGCTACACCTTC; cdr3_aa: CATSSTPGRSYGYTF; clone_size: NA; d_call: NA; v_call: TRBV15; j_call: TRBJ1-2
cdr3_nt: TGTGCCATCAGGGAACAGACAGGCCCCTACGAGCAGTACTTC; cdr3_aa: CAIREQTGPYEQYF; clone_size: NA; d_call: NA; v_call: TRBV10-3; j_call: TRBJ2-7